One and the same sample provided the 9 T cell receptor beta chains below, sequenced in a study of cytomegalovirus exposure and HLA in healthy donors. PCR used 60 Vbeta primers and 13 Jbeta primers. TCRdb's table, derived via immunoSEQ multiplex PCR, lists solely in-frame clones and lacks some. The table includes around 200,000 clones, more than 65% detected once. Material for sequencing was PBMCs. These receptors were obtained from a man between 45 and 60 years old in good health and CMV-seronegative.

DNA for the CDR3: TGTGCCAGCAGTTCGGGACTAGCGGGAAAGTGGGAGACCCAGTACTTC. Amino acid sequence: CASSSGLAGKWETQYF. This chain connects TRBV27 to TRBJ2-5; the match to TRBD2 covers 13 bases. The CDR3 is 16 residues long. V lost 4 bases and J lost 5; bases outside the gene matches: 7. Germline values: CDR1 MNHEY, CDR2 SMNVEV (reference sequence).

V and J are TRBV15 and TRBJ2-5, with TRBD2 as a possible D gene (6 bases). Germline CDR1 and CDR2: LNHNV and YYDKDF (reference sequence). This CDR3 spans 13 amino acids. Trimming took 1 base from V and 3 from J, leaving 6 bases between them. Here the CDR3 DNA reads TGTGCCACCAGCAGAGGCGGGAAAGAGACCCAGTACTTC. As protein: CATSRGGKETQYF.

In this sample, this clone turned up a few times. This chain joins TRBV7-9 and TRBJ1-4, with 7 bases fitting TRBD1. Unmatched junction bases numbered 3, after V lost 1 base and J lost 4 bases. The CDR3 loop spans 15 amino acids. Germline V gene lookup returns CDR1 SEHNR and CDR2 FQNEAQ (reference sequence). CDR3 nucleotides: TGTGCCAGCAGCTTAGAGGCAGGGGGTAATGAAAAACTGTTTTTT. Its translation is CASSLEAGGNEKLFF.

This clone was detected only a few times. V usage is TRBV5-1 and J usage is TRBJ1-5; 7 bases map to TRBD1. The CDR3 has 15 residues. The germline V gene has CDR1 SGHRS and CDR2 YFSETQ. Trimming removed 4 bases from V and 0 bases from J; junction bases left unmatched: 4. The CDR3 region is CASSLQGSSNQPQHF. The DNA for the CDR3 is TGCGCCAGCAGCCTACAGGGGAGTAGCAATCAGCCCCAGCATTTT. The complete variable domain, with remaining parts taken from reference TRBV5-1 and TRBJ1-5, reads KAGVTQTPRYLIKTRGQQVTLSCSPISGHRSVSWYQQTPGQGLQFLFEYFSETQRNKGNFPGRFSGRQFSNSRSEMNVSTLELGDSALYLCASSLQGSSNQPQHFGDGTRLSIL.

The chain links TRBV11-3 to TRBJ2-3, with a possible D match to TRBD2 (6 bases). The germline V gene encodes CDR1 SGHNT and CDR2 YENEEA. This CDR3 has 14 amino acids. V lost 5 bases and J lost 6, with 15 bases in between. The CDR3 sequence: CASSPQGGGDTQYF. DNA of the CDR3: TGTGCCAGCAGCCCGCAGGGAGGCGGCGATACGCAGTATTTT.

This chain joins TRBV29-1 and TRBJ1-4, with 9 bases aligning to TRBD1. Germline assignment: CDR1 SQVTM and CDR2 ANQGSEA. V lost 6 bases to trimming and J lost 7 bases; unmatched junction nucleotides: 6. CDR3 size: 13 residues. The CDR3 region has the DNA TGCAGCGTACCGGGACAGGGATCTGAAAAACTGTTTTTT. Amino acid sequence: CSVPGQGSEKLFF.

This clone was observed a few times. The rearrangement uses TRBV5-5 and TRBJ1-3; TRBD1 matches 7 bases. CDR3 length equals 15 residues. Germline lookup yields CDR1 SGHKS and CDR2 YYEKEE (reference sequence). Losses at the gene ends were 2 bases for V and 2 bases for J; bases not matched to a gene: 4. Written as DNA, the CDR3 is TGTGCCAGCAGCTTTGACAGGGTGGCTGGAAACACCATATATTTT. Protein sequence: CASSFDRVAGNTIYF.

J is TRBJ1-3 and V is TRBV29-1; D is ambiguous. The CDR3 length is 13 residues. CDR1 and CDR2 (germline): SQVTM, ANQGSEA. Trimming left V 4 bases short and J 4 bases short, with 11 bases between. Here the CDR3 reads CSVGEQQGNTIYF. The DNA of the CDR3 is TGCAGCGTTGGGGAGCAGCAGGGAAACACCATATATTTT.

The chain is built from TRBV4-1 and TRBJ2-5; TRBD1 aligns across 7 bases. Germline V gene lookup returns CDR1 MGHRA and CDR2 YSYEKL. V was pared by 0 bases and J by 5 bases, with 9 bases of the junction left unmatched. The CDR3 totals 16 residues. The CDR3 DNA is TGCGCCAGCAGCCAAGAGGTGACAGGGTTACGCGAGACCCAGTACTTC. Translated: CASSQEVTGLRETQYF.